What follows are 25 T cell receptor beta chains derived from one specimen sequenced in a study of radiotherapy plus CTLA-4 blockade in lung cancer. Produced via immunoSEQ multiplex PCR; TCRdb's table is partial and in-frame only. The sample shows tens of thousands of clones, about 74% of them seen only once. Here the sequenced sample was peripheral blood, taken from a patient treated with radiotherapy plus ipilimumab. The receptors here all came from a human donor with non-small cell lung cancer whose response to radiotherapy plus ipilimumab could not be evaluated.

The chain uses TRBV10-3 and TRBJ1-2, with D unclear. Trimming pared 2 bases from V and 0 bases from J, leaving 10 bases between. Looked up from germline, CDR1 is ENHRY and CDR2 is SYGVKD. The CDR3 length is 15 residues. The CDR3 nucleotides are TGTGCCATCAGTGAGGGAGGCAGTACTAACTATGGCTACACCTTC. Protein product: CAISEGGSTNYGYTF.

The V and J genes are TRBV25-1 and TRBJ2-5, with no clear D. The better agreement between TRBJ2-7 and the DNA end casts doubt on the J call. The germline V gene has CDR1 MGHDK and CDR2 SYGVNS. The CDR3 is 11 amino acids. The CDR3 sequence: CASSFSYEQYF. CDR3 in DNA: TGTGCCAGCAGTTTCTCCTACGAGCAGTACTTC.

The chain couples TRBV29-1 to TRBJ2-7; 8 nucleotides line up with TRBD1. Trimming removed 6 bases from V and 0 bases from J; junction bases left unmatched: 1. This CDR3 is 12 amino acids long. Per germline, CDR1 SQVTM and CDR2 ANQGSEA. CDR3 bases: TGCAGCGTGGACAGGGCCTCCTACGAGCAGTACTTC. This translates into CSVDRASYEQYF.

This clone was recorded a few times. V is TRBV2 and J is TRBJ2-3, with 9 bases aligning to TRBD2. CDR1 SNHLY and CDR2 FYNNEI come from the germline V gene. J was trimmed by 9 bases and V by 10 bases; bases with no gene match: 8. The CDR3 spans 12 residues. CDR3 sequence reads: CATQGAGGTQYF. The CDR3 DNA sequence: TGTGCCACTCAGGGAGCGGGGGGAACGCAGTATTTT.

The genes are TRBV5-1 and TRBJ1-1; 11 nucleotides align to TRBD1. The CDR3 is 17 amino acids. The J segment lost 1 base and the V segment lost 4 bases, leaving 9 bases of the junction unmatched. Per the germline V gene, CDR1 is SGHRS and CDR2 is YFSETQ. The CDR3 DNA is TGCGCCAGCAGCCTGGGGACAGGGGGTAGGAGGAACACTGAAGCTTTCTTT. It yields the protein CASSLGTGGRRNTEAFF.

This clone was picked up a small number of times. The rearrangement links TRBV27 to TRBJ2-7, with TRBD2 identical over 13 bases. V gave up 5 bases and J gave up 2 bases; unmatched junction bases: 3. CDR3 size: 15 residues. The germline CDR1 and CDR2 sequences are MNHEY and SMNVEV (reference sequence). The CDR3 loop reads CASSHGLAGAYEQYF. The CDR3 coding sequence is TGTGCCAGCAGTCACGGACTAGCGGGGGCCTACGAGCAGTACTTC.

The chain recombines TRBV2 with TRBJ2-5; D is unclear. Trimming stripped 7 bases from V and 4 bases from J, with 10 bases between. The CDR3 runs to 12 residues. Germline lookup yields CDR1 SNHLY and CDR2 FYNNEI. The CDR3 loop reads CASTRMGETQYF. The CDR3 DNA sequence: TGTGCCAGCACTAGGATGGGAGAGACCCAGTACTTC. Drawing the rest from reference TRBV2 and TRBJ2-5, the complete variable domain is EPEVTQTPSHQVTQMGQEVILRCVPISNHLYFYWYRQILGQKVEFLVSFYNNEISEKSEIFDDQFSVERPDGSNFTLKIRSTKLEDSAMYFCASTRMGETQYFGPGTRLLVL.

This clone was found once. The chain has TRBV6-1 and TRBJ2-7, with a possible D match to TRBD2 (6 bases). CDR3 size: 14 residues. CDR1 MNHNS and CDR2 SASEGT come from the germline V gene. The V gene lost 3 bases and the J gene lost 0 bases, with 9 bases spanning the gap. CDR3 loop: CASSEGLSSYEQYF. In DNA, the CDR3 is TGTGCCAGCAGTGAGGGACTCAGCTCCTACGAGCAGTACTTC.

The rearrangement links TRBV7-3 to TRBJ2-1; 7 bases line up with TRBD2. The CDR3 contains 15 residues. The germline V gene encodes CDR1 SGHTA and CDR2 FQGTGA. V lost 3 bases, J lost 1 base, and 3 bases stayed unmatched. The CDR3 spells CASSLAGDSYNEQFF. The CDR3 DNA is TGTGCCAGCAGCTTGGCGGGGGATTCCTACAATGAGCAGTTCTTC.

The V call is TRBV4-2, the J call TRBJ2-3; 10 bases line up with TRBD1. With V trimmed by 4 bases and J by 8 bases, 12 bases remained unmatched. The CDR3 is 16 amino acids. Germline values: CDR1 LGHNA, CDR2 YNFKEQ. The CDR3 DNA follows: TGTGCCAGCAGCCCAATGGACAGGGGGTCTTTGGGTACGCAGTATTTT. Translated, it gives CASSPMDRGSLGTQYF.

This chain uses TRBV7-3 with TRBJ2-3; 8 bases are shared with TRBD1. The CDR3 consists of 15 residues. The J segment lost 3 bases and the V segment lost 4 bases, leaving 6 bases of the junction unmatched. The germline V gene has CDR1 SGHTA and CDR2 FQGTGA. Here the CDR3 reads CASSSGQVLTDTQYF. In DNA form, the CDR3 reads TGTGCCAGCAGCTCGGGACAGGTATTAACAGATACGCAGTATTTT.

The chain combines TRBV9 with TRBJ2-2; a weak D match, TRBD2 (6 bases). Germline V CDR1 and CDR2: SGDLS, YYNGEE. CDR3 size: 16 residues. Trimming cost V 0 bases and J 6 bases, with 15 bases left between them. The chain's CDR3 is CASSVEGRWGAGELFF. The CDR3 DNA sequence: TGTGCCAGCAGCGTAGAGGGGCGGTGGGGGGCCGGGGAGCTGTTTTTT.

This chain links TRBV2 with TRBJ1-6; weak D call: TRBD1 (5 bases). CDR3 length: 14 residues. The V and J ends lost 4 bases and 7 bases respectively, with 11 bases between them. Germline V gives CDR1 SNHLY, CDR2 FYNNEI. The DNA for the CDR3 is TGTGCCAGCAGTGTCGAGGGGAGGAATTCACCCCTCCACTTT. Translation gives CASSVEGRNSPLHF.

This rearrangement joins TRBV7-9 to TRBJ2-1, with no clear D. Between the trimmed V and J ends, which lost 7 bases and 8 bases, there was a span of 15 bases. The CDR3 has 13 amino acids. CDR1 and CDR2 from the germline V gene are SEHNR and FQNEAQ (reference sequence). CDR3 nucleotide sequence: TGTGCCAGCACCCCCAAAGCCGTGGATGAGCAGTTCTTC. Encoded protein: CASTPKAVDEQFF.

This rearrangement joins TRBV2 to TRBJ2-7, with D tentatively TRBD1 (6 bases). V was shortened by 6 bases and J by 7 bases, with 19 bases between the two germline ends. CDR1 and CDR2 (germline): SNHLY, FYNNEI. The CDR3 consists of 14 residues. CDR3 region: CASSAVVARGEQYF. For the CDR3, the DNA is TGTGCCAGCAGCGCGGTCGTAGCCAGGGGAGAGCAGTACTTC.

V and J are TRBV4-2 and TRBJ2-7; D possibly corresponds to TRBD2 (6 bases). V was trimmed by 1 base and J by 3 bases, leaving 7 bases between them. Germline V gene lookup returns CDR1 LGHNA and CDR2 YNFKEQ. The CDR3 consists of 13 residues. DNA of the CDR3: TGTGCCAGCAGCCAAGTGCGGGACTACGAGCAGTACTTC. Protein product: CASSQVRDYEQYF.

CDR3 region: CASSPGQLNEKLFF. The CDR3, as DNA: TGTGCCAGCAGTCCCGGACAGCTTAATGAAAAACTGTTTTTT. The V and J genes are TRBV28 and TRBJ1-4; D might be TRBD1 (6 bases). V dropped 5 bases and J dropped 4 bases, with 11 bases sitting between them. CDR3 length equals 14 residues. Germline-derived CDR1 and CDR2 are MDHEN and SYDVKM.

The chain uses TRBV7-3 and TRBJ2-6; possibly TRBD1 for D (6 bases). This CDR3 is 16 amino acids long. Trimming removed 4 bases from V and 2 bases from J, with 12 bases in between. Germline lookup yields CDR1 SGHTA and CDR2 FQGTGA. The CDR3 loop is CASSSTGSPGANVLTF. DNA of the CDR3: TGTGCCAGCAGCTCCACAGGGTCGCCTGGGGCCAACGTCCTGACTTTC.

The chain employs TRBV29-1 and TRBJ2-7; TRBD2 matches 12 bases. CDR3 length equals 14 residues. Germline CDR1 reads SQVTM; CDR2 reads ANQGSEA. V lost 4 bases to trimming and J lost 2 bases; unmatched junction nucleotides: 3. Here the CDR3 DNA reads TGCAGCGTTGCGGGACTAGCGGGTCCCTACGAGCAGTACTTC. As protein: CSVAGLAGPYEQYF.

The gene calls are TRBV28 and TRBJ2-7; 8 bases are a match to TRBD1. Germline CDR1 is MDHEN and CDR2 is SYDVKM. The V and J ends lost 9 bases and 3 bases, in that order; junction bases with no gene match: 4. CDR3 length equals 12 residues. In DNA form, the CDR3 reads TGTGCCAGTGAAGGGACAGGCTACGAGCAGTACTTC. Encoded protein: CASEGTGYEQYF.

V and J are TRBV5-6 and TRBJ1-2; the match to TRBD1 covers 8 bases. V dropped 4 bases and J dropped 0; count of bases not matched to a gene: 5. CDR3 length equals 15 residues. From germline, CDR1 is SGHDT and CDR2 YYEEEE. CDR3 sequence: CASSLGQDSNYGYTF. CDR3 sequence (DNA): TGTGCCAGCAGCCTGGGACAGGACTCTAACTATGGCTACACCTTC.

CDR3 coding DNA: TGTGCCGCACCCGTCGCCCGAGGTGGAAACACCATATATTTT. Translated: CAAPVARGGNTIYF. The chain recombines TRBV7-9 with TRBJ1-3; no firm D call. The CDR3 runs to 14 residues. Germline V lookup: CDR1 SEHNR, CDR2 FQNEAQ (reference sequence). V was cut by 11 bases and J by 3 bases, with 17 bases left in between.

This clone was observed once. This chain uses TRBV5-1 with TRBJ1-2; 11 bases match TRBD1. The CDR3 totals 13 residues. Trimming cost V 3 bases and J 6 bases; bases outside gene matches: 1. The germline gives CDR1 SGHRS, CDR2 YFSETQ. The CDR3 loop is CASSWGQGDGYTF. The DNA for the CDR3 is TGCGCCAGCAGCTGGGGACAGGGGGATGGCTACACCTTC.

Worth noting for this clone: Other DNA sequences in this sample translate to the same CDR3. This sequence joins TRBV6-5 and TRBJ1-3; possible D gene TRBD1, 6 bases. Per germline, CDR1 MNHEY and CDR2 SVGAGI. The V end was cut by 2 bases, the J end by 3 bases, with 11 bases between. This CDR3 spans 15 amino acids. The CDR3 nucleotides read TGTGCCAGCAGTTACGGGGGCAGGGGTGGAAACACCATATATTTT. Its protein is CASSYGGRGGNTIYF.

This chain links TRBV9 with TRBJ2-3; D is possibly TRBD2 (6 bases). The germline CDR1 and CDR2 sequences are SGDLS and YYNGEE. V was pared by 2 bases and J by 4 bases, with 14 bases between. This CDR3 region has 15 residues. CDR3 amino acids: CASSVGTYRPDTQYF. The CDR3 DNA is TGTGCCAGCAGCGTCGGGACTTACCGGCCAGATACGCAGTATTTT.